This TCR beta chain derives from a study of T cell responses to AZD1222 COVID-19 vaccine. Deletions cut 4 bases from V and 9 bases from J, with 14 bases between. CDR1 is MNHEY, CDR2 SVGAGI, per germline. This CDR3 has 13 residues. Using immunoSEQ multiplex PCR, the repertoire was profiled, and TCRdb retains in-frame clones only, with some absent. The sample yields tens of thousands of clones, roughly 87% seen once. The origin of this receptor is an adult in good health. J is TRBJ2-3 and V is TRBV6-5, with D perhaps matching TRBD1 or TRBD2 (5 bases each). The sequencing used peripheral blood, collected on day 0 of MenACWY control vaccination. CDR3 sequence (DNA): TGTGCCAGCAGTTCATCTCCGGGACCCACGCAGTATTTT. Translating gives CASSSSPGPTQYF.